Listed below are T cell receptor beta chains from one sample, sequenced in a study of blood T cell repertoires in COVID-19. Profiled with immunoSEQ multiplex PCR; TCRdb holds only in-frame clones, not every one. The sample has about 140,000 clones, under 90% seen once; the top ten hold just under 9%. Source material: peripheral blood. The receptor set was obtained from an elderly woman in a cohort sampled during active or convalescent COVID-19. CDR3s include the opening cysteine and the closing phenylalanine or tryptophan. The D gene is left open where the match is weak. Size values are once, few and many counts, or a class for expanded clones, and some rows have none.

size,J,D,V,CDR3,DNA
-,TRBJ1-6,TRBD1,TRBV19,CASRPRQGVGSPLHF,TGTGCCAGTAGGCCAAGACAGGGGGTAGGATCACCCCTCCACTTT
-,TRBJ1-2,-,TRBV6-5,CASRRTDGPNYGYTF,TGTGCCAGCAGACGGACAGATGGGCCGAACTATGGCTACACCTTC
once,TRBJ2-1,TRBD2,TRBV9,CASSVGTSGGDNEQFF,TGTGCCAGCAGCGTCGGGACTAGCGGGGGGGATAATGAGCAGTTCTTC
-,TRBJ2-3,TRBD1,TRBV2,CASTGGRTDTQYF,TGTGCCAGTACAGGGGGCCGCACAGATACGCAGTATTTT
-,TRBJ1-2,-,TRBV6-6,CASFKGGTNYGYTF,TGTGCCAGCTTTAAGGGAGGGACTAACTATGGCTACACCTTC
-,TRBJ2-7,TRBD1,TRBV24-1,CATSETGSYEQYF,TGTGCCACCAGTGAGACAGGGTCCTACGAGCAGTACTTC
-,TRBJ1-4,TRBD1,TRBV23-1,CASLFWRGRNEKLFF,TGCGCCAGCCTCTTCTGGAGGGGGCGGAATGAAAAACTGTTTTTT
-,TRBJ1-1,-,TRBV6-1,CASSEGWGGPTEAFF,TGTGCCAGCAGTGAGGGGTGGGGGGGGCCCACTGAAGCTTTCTTT
-,TRBJ1-5,TRBD1,TRBV28,CASSNAGGGVQPQHF,TGTGCCAGCAGTAACGCAGGGGGCGGCGTCCAGCCCCAGCATTTT
-,TRBJ2-3,-,TRBV7-2,CASSLEFPEGTQYF,TGTGCCAGCAGCTTAGAGTTCCCCGAGGGTACGCAGTATTTT
-,TRBJ2-1,TRBD2,TRBV7-2,CASSLEMGAGLNGQFF,TGTGCCAGCAGCTTAGAAATGGGAGCGGGGTTAAATGGGCAGTTCTTC
-,TRBJ1-1,-,TRBV19,CASSTPGLPGGTEAFF,TGTGCCAGTAGTACCCCGGGACTCCCTGGGGGCACTGAAGCTTTCTTT
-,TRBJ2-3,TRBD2,TRBV7-2,CASSLVSIGLGTDTQYF,TGTGCCAGCAGCTTAGTTTCTATAGGACTAGGAACAGATACGCAGTATTTT
-,TRBJ1-1,-,TRBV2,CASSERRQVVAFF,TGTGCCAGCAGTGAAAGGCGACAGGTCGTCGCTTTCTTT
-,TRBJ1-2,-,TRBV5-1,CASSILTDPNYGYTF,TGCGCCAGCAGCATATTGACAGATCCTAACTATGGCTACACCTTC
few,TRBJ2-3,TRBD2,TRBV7-8,CASSHLAGAPDTQYF,TGTGCCAGCAGCCATCTAGCGGGGGCCCCCGATACGCAGTATTTT
-,TRBJ2-3,TRBD2,TRBV28,CASRTPLGGGGVDTQYF,TGTGCCAGCAGGACCCCCCTCGGCGGGGGGGGTGTAGATACGCAGTATTTT
once,TRBJ1-6,-,TRBV11-2,CASSWGGSYNSPLHF,TGTGCCAGCAGTTGGGGCGGCTCCTATAATTCACCCCTCCACTTT
-,TRBJ1-1,-,TRBV5-1,CASSFTANTEAFF,TGCGCCAGCAGCTTCACTGCGAACACTGAAGCTTTCTTT
-,TRBJ1-1,TRBD1,TRBV5-1,CASSLQGATEAFF,TGCGCCAGCAGCTTACAGGGGGCCACTGAAGCTTTCTTT
-,TRBJ1-2,TRBD1,TRBV27,CASSTMGQGAVNYGYTF,TGTGCCAGCTCTACGATGGGACAGGGGGCCGTCAACTATGGCTACACCTTC
-,TRBJ2-4,-,TRBV2,CASIELGAGIQYF,TGTGCCAGCATCGAACTCGGTGCTGGCATTCAGTACTTC
-,TRBJ1-1,-,TRBV6-2/TRBV6-3,CASSYNYREGMNTEAFF,TGTGCCAGCAGTTACAACTACAGGGAAGGAATGAACACTGAAGCTTTCTTT
-,TRBJ2-5,TRBD2,TRBV5-1,CASSARGGGGQETQYF,TGCGCCAGCAGCGCCCGTGGCGGGGGGGGCCAAGAGACCCAGTACTTC
-,TRBJ1-1,-,TRBV7-9,CASSLAANTEAFF,TGTGCCAGCAGCTTAGCGGCAAACACTGAAGCTTTCTTT
-,TRBJ2-6,-,TRBV12-5,CASGLVGDSTSGANVLTF,TGTGCTAGTGGTTTGGTAGGAGACTCAACCTCTGGGGCCAACGTCCTGACTTTC
once,TRBJ2-7,-,TRBV30,CAWTGNAYEQYF,TGTGCCTGGACAGGGAACGCCTACGAGCAGTACTTC
-,TRBJ2-5,TRBD1,TRBV6-5,CASNRGQETQYF,TGTGCCAGCAACAGGGGCCAAGAGACCCAGTACTTC
few,TRBJ1-3,-,TRBV12-3/TRBV12-4,CASSGGSGNTIYF,TGTGCCAGCAGTGGCGGCTCTGGAAACACCATATATTTT
-,TRBJ2-3,TRBD2,TRBV15,CATSRGSGGGTDTQYF,TGTGCCACCAGCAGAGGAAGCGGGGGGGGAACAGATACGCAGTATTTT
-,TRBJ1-3,TRBD1,TRBV6-6,CASSFPTGAGNTIYF,TGTGCCAGCAGTTTTCCAACAGGGGCTGGAAACACCATATATTTT
once,TRBJ1-1,-,TRBV11-1,CASSSSEGAEAFF,TGTGCCAGCAGCTCCTCGGAAGGGGCAGAAGCTTTCTTT